Ten or more counts support the clone carrying this TCR beta chain. Antigen specificity is unknown. At one of its ends the junction is not consistent with the germline gene, which may arise from a read error. The CDR3 spans 12 residues. The sample comes from a study of human T cells and chemical hapten exposure. Study overall: Patients, largely female, had alopecia areata, totalis or universalis. Small pooled library volume differences chiefly drove per-sample TCR yield variation.

TCRdb reprocessed the RACE reads via MiXCR and lists one record per CDR3 protein. The data hold about 120,000 distinct CDR3 sequences, with about an eighth observed a single time. Study observations and caveats: Healthy individuals' immune responses may differ from those of donors, who had alopecia. The study found that DPC sensitization did not change TCRs above 1 in 1000 frequency.

The time point denotes: patch test 1, 2 weeks after DPC sensitization. Treatment noted: therapeutic diphenylcyclopropenone sensitization with weekly scalp DPC. The sequencing used whole blood, collected in connection with sensitization to the hapten diphenylcyclopropenone (DPC). The clonotype originates from a woman aged 50 to 60 with alopecia areata. Some clones in this sample may be carry-over from other donors' samples. The chain uses TRBV12-3 or TRBV12-4 and TRBJ1-2; tentative D call: TRBD1 (6 bases). The CDR3 is CASSQQRYRAAF. CDR3 nucleotide sequence: TGTGCCAGCAGCCAACAAAGATACAGGGCGGCCTTC.